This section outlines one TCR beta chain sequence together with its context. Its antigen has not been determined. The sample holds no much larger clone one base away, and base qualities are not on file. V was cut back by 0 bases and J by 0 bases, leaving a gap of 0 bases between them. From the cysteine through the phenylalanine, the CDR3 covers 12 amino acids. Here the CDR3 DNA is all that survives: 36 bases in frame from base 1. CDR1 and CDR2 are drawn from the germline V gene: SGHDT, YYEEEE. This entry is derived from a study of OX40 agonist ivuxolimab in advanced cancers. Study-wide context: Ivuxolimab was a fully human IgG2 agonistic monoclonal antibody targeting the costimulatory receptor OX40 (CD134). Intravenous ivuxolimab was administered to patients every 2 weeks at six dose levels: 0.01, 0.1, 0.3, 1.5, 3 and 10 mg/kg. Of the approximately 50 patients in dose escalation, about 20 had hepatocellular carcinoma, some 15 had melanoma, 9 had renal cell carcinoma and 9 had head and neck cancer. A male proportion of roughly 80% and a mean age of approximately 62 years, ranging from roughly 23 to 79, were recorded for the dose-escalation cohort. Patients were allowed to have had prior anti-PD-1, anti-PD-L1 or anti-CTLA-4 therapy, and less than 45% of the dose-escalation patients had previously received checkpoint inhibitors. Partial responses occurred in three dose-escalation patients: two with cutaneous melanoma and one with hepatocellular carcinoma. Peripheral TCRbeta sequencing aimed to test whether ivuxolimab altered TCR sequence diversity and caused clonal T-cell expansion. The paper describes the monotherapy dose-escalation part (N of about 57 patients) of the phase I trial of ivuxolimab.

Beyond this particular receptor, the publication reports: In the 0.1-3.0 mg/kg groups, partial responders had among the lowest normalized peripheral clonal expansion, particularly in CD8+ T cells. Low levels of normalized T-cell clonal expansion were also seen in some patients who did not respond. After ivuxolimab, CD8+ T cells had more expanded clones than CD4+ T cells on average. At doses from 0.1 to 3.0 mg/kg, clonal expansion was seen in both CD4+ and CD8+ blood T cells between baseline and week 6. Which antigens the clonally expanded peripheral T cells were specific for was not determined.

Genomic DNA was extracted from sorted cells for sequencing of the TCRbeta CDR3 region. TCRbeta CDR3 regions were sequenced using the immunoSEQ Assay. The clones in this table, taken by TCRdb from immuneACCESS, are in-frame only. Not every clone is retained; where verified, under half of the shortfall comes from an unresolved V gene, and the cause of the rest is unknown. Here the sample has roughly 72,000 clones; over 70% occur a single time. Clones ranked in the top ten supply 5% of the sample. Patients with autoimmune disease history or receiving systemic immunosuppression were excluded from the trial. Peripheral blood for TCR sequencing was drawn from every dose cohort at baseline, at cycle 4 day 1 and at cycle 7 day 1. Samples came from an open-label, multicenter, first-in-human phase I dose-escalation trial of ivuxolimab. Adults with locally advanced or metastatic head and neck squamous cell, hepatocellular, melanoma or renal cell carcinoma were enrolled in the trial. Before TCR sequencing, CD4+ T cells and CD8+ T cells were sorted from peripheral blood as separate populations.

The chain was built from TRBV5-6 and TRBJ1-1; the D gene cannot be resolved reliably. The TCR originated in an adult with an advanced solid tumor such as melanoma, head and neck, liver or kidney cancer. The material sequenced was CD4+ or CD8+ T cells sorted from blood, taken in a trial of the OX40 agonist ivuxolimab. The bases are TGTGCCAGCAGCTTGGTGAACACTGAAGCTTTCTTT. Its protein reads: CASSLVNTEAFF.